Listed here are 17 T cell receptor beta chains from one sample, sequenced in a study of blood T cell repertoires in COVID-19. TCRdb keeps only in-frame clones here, not all; method: immunoSEQ multiplex PCR. The profile covers over 150,000 clones, with about 86% appearing a single time and about 9.7% taken by the ten largest. The sequenced sample consisted of peripheral blood. All receptors derive from a man between 50 and 59 years old with active or convalescent COVID-19.

The rearrangement joins TRBV6-6 to TRBJ1-5; D is unresolved. Germline V lookup: CDR1 MNHNY, CDR2 SVGAGI (reference sequence). The CDR3 runs to 15 residues. Trimming pared 9 bases from V and 6 bases from J, leaving 21 bases between. This chain's CDR3 is CASHPGLSFGQPQHF. CDR3 nucleotides: TGTGCCAGTCATCCAGGTCTGAGTTTTGGTCAGCCCCAGCATTTT.

The chain joins TRBV18 to TRBJ1-1, with D hard to call. CDR3 length equals 14 residues. Trimming removed 2 bases at V and 0 bases at J, with 7 bases between. Germline V gene lookup returns CDR1 KGHSH and CDR2 LQKENI. The CDR3 protein is CASSPAVMNTEAFF. The CDR3 DNA reads as TGTGCCAGCTCACCAGCAGTGATGAACACTGAAGCTTTCTTT.

This chain connects TRBV27 to TRBJ1-6; unclear D gene. With 6 bases removed from V and 5 bases from J, the gap between germline ends came to 8 bases. This CDR3 region has 13 residues. From germline, CDR1 is MNHEY and CDR2 SMNVEV (reference sequence). The CDR3 here is CASRTRDNSPLHF. In DNA, the CDR3 is TGTGCCAGCAGGACCCGGGATAATTCACCCCTCCACTTT.

The rearrangement uses TRBV12-3 or TRBV12-4 and TRBJ2-1; 14 bases agree with TRBD2. CDR3 length: 13 residues. J was trimmed by 8 bases and V by 8 bases; bases with no gene match: 2. As DNA, the CDR3 is TGTGCCAGCCGACTAGCGGGGGGGGATGAGCAGTTCTTC. Protein product: CASRLAGGDEQFF.

The chain recombines TRBV4-2 with TRBJ1-4, with 8 bases identical to TRBD1. This CDR3 region has 16 residues. Looked up from germline, CDR1 is LGHNA and CDR2 is YNFKEQ. J was trimmed by 9 bases and V by 0 bases; bases with no gene match: 9. The CDR3 nucleotides are TGTGCCAGCAGCCAAGACCCAGGGGGCTCTATCCAAAAACTGTTTTTT. Encoded protein: CASSQDPGGSIQKLFF.

The chain is built from TRBV28 and TRBJ1-2; D gene uncertain. Germline V lookup: CDR1 MDHEN, CDR2 SYDVKM. CDR3 length: 16 amino acids. V was shortened by 5 bases and J by 4 bases, with 20 bases between the two germline ends. The DNA for the CDR3 is TGTGCCAGCAGTCCGGCCACGGGAGGGAACTCCTATGGCTACACCTTC. It is translated as CASSPATGGNSYGYTF.

The chain joins TRBV27 to TRBJ2-7, with D tentatively TRBD1 (5 bases). The CDR3 totals 13 residues. The V end was cut by 2 bases, the J end by 7 bases, with 12 bases between. Germline CDR1 and CDR2: MNHEY and SMNVEV (reference sequence). The CDR3 nucleotides are TGTGCCAGCAGTTTAAGCAGGGTAGGTGAGCAGTACTTC. Residues: CASSLSRVGEQYF.

The rearrangement uses TRBV2 and TRBJ2-5; 8 bases agree with TRBD1. After removal of 2 bases from V and 2 bases from J, the junction contained 4 bases not matched to a gene. This CDR3 region has 15 residues. CDR1 is SNHLY and CDR2 is FYNNEI in the germline V gene. The CDR3 bases are TGTGCCAGCAGTGAAATCAGGGGGCGGCAAGAGACCCAGTACTTC. Protein product: CASSEIRGRQETQYF.

The chain joins TRBV5-4 to TRBJ2-3; D may be TRBD2 (6 bases). This CDR3 spans 15 amino acids. V was clipped by 0 bases and J by 2 bases, with 10 bases between them. CDR1 is SGHNT, CDR2 YYREEE, per germline (reference sequence). DNA of the CDR3: TGTGCCAGCAGCTTGGCTGCGGGGTACACAGATACGCAGTATTTT. This encodes CASSLAAGYTDTQYF.

The genes are TRBV7-9 and TRBJ1-6; D gene uncertain. This CDR3 has 15 amino acids. Germline CDR1 SEHNR, CDR2 FQNEAQ (reference sequence). V was trimmed by 6 bases and J by 10 bases, leaving 19 bases between them. This CDR3 is CASSPLLSSNSPLHF. The CDR3 nucleotides read TGTGCCAGCAGTCCCCTCCTGTCTAGCAACTCACCCCTCCACTTT.

The chain recombines TRBV20-1 with TRBJ1-2; D might be TRBD1 (5 bases). V lost 3 bases, J lost 5 bases, and 19 bases lay in between. CDR1 DFQATT and CDR2 SNEGSKA come from the germline V gene (reference sequence). The length of the CDR3 is 15 residues. In nucleotides, the CDR3 is TGCAGTGCTAGTGCTAGGGACTGGTCTGGGTATGGCTACACCTTC. Its translation: CSASARDWSGYGYTF.

The J gene is TRBJ2-2, the V gene TRBV24-1, with 7 positions matching TRBD2. V dropped 3 bases and J dropped 4; count of bases not matched to a gene: 10. CDR1 is KGHDR, CDR2 SFDVKD, per germline. This CDR3 has 17 amino acids. CDR3 amino acids: CATSDGGRAKTTGELFF. CDR3 nucleotides: TGTGCCACCAGTGATGGGGGGAGGGCGAAGACCACCGGGGAGCTGTTTTTT.

This clone was seen more than once but under ten times. V is TRBV27 and J is TRBJ1-2; D call uncertain. Germline V lookup: CDR1 MNHEY, CDR2 SMNVEV (reference sequence). With 5 bases removed from V and 6 bases from J, the gap between germline ends came to 22 bases. The CDR3 sequence is 16 residues long. CDR3 amino acids: CASSPTDLIHGDGYTF. The DNA of the CDR3 is TGTGCCAGCAGTCCTACGGACCTAATCCACGGGGATGGCTACACCTTC.

This chain joins TRBV30 and TRBJ1-5; TRBD1 is a possible D gene (6 bases). The CDR3 length is 14 residues. Germline V CDR1 and CDR2: GTSNPN, SVGIG (reference sequence). Trimming removed 2 bases from V and 2 bases from J, with 10 bases in between. The CDR3 DNA follows: TGTGCCTGGAGTACAGGGTTTGGCAATCAGCCCCAGCATTTT. Amino acids: CAWSTGFGNQPQHF.

This rearrangement joins TRBV19 to TRBJ1-1; D gene uncertain. CDR1 is LNHDA and CDR2 is SQIVND in the germline V gene (reference sequence). The CDR3 consists of 14 residues. V was clipped by 5 bases and J by 0 bases, with 10 bases between them. The CDR3: CASSFRELNTEAFF. CDR3 sequence (DNA): TGTGCCAGTAGTTTTAGGGAGTTGAACACTGAAGCTTTCTTT.

This clone was found once. The chain links TRBV5-5 to TRBJ1-6; TRBD1 matches at 7 bases. The CDR3 runs 16 residues. The junction had 12 bases not matched to a gene; V was cut back by 2 bases and J by 10 bases. Germline-derived CDR1 and CDR2 are SGHKS and YYEKEE (reference sequence). CDR3: CASSLREQGVKSPLHF. CDR3 in DNA: TGTGCCAGCAGCTTAAGGGAGCAGGGGGTAAAATCACCCCTCCACTTT.

The V call is TRBV19, the J call TRBJ1-5; D gene uncertain. The CDR3 is 16 residues long. Trimming took 1 base from V and 4 from J, leaving 14 bases between them. CDR1 LNHDA and CDR2 SQIVND come from the germline V gene (reference sequence). CDR3 nucleotides: TGTGCCAGTAGTATAGTGGACCCCGGCGGGAATCAGCCCCAGCATTTT. It encodes CASSIVDPGGNQPQHF.